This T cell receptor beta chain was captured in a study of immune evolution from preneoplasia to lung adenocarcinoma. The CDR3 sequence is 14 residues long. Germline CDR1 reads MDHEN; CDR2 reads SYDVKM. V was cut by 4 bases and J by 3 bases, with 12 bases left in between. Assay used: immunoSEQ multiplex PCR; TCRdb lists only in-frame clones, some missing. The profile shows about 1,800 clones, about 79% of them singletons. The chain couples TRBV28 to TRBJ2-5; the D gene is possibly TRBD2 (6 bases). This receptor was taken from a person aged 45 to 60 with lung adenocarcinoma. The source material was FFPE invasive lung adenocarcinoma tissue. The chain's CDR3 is CASSSGTLKETQYF. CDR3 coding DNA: TGTGCCAGCAGTTCTGGGACTTTGAAAGAGACCCAGTACTTC. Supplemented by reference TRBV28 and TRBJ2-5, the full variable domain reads DVKVTQSSRYLVKRTGEKVFLECVQDMDHENMFWYRQDPGLGLRLIYFSYDVKMKEKGDIPEGYSVSREKKERFSLILESASTNQTSMYLCASSSGTLKETQYFGPGTRLLVL.